This T cell receptor (beta chain) was captured in a study of blood T cell repertoires in COVID-19. Looking at the study overall: Acute and convalescent COVID-19 specimens originated in the United States, Italy and Spain. T cells, B-cell-depleted T cells, or PBMCs provided the cDNA or gDNA that served as material.

Per the original methods: Amplified reference gene primers provided the basis for estimating nucleated cell counts. The table came from immunoSEQ multiplex PCR; TCRdb's copy has only in-frame clones and leaves some out. The V and J calls and clone size come from that table; D and trimming were worked out from the DNA. The sample lists a few hundred thousand clones, about 86% seen once, with 4.1% in the top ten. In its sample, this clone was seen a few times. Cohorts were based on clinical histories the participants reported. Per the germline V gene, CDR1 is MNHNY and CDR2 is SVGAGI (reference sequence). V was pared by 2 bases and J by 2 bases, with 6 bases of the junction left unmatched. This CDR3 region has 16 residues.

The specimen was PBMCs or T cells enriched from blood (not recorded which). The V call is TRBV6-6, the J call TRBJ2-7; TRBD1 aligns across 10 bases. The TCR sequence derives from a man younger than 40 with acute COVID-19. Written as DNA, the CDR3 is TGTGCCAGCAGTTACCATGGGACAGGGGAACCCTACGAGCAGTACGTC. Its protein is CASSYHGTGEPYEQYV.